Below are 28 T cell receptor beta chains sequenced from a single sample in a study of cytotoxic CD8 clonotypes in ibrutinib-treated CLL. The table came from immunoSEQ multiplex PCR; TCRdb's copy has only in-frame clones and leaves some out. The sample holds approximately 150,000 clones, under 85% seen once. This sample comprised PBMCs, obtained after 24 months of ibrutinib treatment. These receptors all stem from a human donor with chronic lymphocytic leukemia.

This chain links TRBV18 with TRBJ2-1; D remains ambiguous. This CDR3 is built from 14 residues. Germline values: CDR1 KGHSH, CDR2 LQKENI. V was pared by 3 bases and J by 4 bases, with 10 bases between. The CDR3 DNA follows: TGTGCCAGCTCACCGGGCCAGTGGTACAATGAGCAGTTCTTC. Its protein product is CASSPGQWYNEQFF.

With respect to this clone: A junction end diverges from the germline sequence, so it may reflect a read error. This chain joins TRBV15 and TRBJ2-1; TRBD2 matches at 7 bases. Germline-derived CDR1 and CDR2 are LNHNV and YYDKDF (reference sequence). There are 17 residues in the CDR3. The DNA for the CDR3 is TGTGCCACCAGCGGAGAACTAGCGCGAGGCACCTACAATGAGCAGTTCTTC. Amino acid sequence: CATSGELARGTYNEQFF. The complete variable domain, with remaining parts taken from reference TRBV15 and TRBJ2-1, reads DAMVIQNPRYQVTQFGKPVTLSCSQTLNHNVMYWYQQKSSQAPKLLFHYYDKDFNNEADTPDNFQSRRPNTSFCFLDIRSPGLGDTAMYLCATSGELARGTYNEQFFGPGTRLTVL.

This chain links TRBV27 with TRBJ1-1; unclear D gene. CDR3 size: 13 residues. The germline V gene encodes CDR1 MNHEY and CDR2 SMNVEV (reference sequence). Deletions cut 6 bases from V and 1 base from J, with 9 bases between. This chain's CDR3 is CASSLAGNTEAFF. The CDR3 DNA sequence: TGTGCCAGCAGCCTTGCAGGGAACACTGAAGCTTTCTTT.

The chain couples TRBV18 to TRBJ1-1; D is possibly TRBD1 (6 bases). Germline V CDR1 and CDR2: KGHSH, LQKENI. The CDR3 consists of 14 residues. The V end was cut by 2 bases, the J end by 6 bases, with 13 bases between. The chain's CDR3 is CASSPEGGRAEAFF. DNA of the CDR3: TGTGCCAGCTCACCAGAGGGGGGTCGCGCTGAAGCTTTCTTT.

The chain is built from TRBV11-2 and TRBJ1-1; D ambiguous. CDR1 is SGHAT, CDR2 FQNNGV, per germline. There are 12 residues in the CDR3. V was pared by 8 bases and J by 1 base, with 8 bases between. CDR3 amino acids: CASQLGNTEAFF. DNA of the CDR3: TGTGCCAGCCAGCTGGGGAACACTGAAGCTTTCTTT.

The chain has TRBV30 and TRBJ1-5, with TRBD1 identical over 8 bases. Per germline, CDR1 GTSNPN and CDR2 SVGIG (reference sequence). The CDR3 totals 14 residues. V trimming: 5 bases; J trimming: 0 bases; junction bases outside the gene matches: 3. In DNA form, the CDR3 reads TGTGCCTGGTGGACAGGGCTTAGCAATCAGCCCCAGCATTTT. This translates into CAWWTGLSNQPQHF.

The V call is TRBV5-1, the J call TRBJ1-2; 8 positions agree with TRBD1. Germline CDR1 reads SGHRS; CDR2 reads YFSETQ. The V gene end was trimmed by 0 bases and the J gene end by 2 bases; junction bases not matched to a gene: 0. The CDR3 is 14 amino acids. The DNA of the CDR3 is TGCGCCAGCAGCTTGGGGGACAGGAACTATGGCTACACCTTC. It yields the protein CASSLGDRNYGYTF.

The rearrangement joins TRBV27 to TRBJ2-1; D gene unclear. CDR1 is MNHEY, CDR2 SMNVEV, per germline (reference sequence). The CDR3 has 14 amino acids. Deletions cut 7 bases from V and 8 bases from J, with 18 bases between. As DNA, the CDR3 is TGTGCCAGCACCCGACGGACCCCTGGGGATGAGCAGTTCTTC. Translated: CASTRRTPGDEQFF.

This clone has a handful of counts. The CDR3 bases are TGTGCCAGCTCACCAAAAGAGACCCAGTACTTC. It codes for CASSPKETQYF. The rearrangement links TRBV18 to TRBJ2-5; the D is unclear. Trimming stripped 2 bases from V and 3 bases from J, with 1 base between. Germline-derived CDR1 and CDR2 are KGHSH and LQKENI. This CDR3 region has 11 residues.

This chain connects TRBV5-1 to TRBJ1-4; 8 nucleotides match TRBD1. Germline V gene sequence: CDR1 SGHRS, CDR2 YFSETQ. There are 14 residues in the CDR3. The V and J ends lost 4 bases and 5 bases, in that order; junction bases with no gene match: 4. Written as DNA, the CDR3 is TGCGCCAGCAGCGTAACAGGGGGAAATGAAAAACTGTTTTTT. Translated, it gives CASSVTGGNEKLFF.

The V call is TRBV18, the J call TRBJ1-6; TRBD1 is a possible D gene (5 bases). V lost 0 bases, J lost 9 bases, and 15 bases lay in between. This CDR3 spans 16 amino acids. Germline V gene lookup returns CDR1 KGHSH and CDR2 LQKENI. Here the CDR3 reads CASSPPGPLEGSPLHF. The CDR3 bases are TGTGCCAGCTCACCACCGGGACCCCTCGAGGGTTCACCCCTCCACTTT.

This chain joins TRBV19 and TRBJ1-1; D is unclear. The CDR3 has 13 residues. V gave up 3 bases and J gave up 5 bases, with 10 bases separating them. Germline lookup yields CDR1 LNHDA and CDR2 SQIVND (reference sequence). CDR3 region: CASSMGYWTEAFF. The CDR3 DNA is TGTGCCAGTAGTATGGGATACTGGACTGAAGCTTTCTTT. Full variable domain (remainder filled in from reference TRBV19 and TRBJ1-1): DGGITQSPKYLFRKEGQNVTLSCEQNLNHDAMYWYRQDPGQGLRLIYYSQIVNDFQKGDIAEGYSVSREKKESFPLTVTSAQKNPTAFYLCASSMGYWTEAFFGQGTRLTVV.

This clone appeared once. This rearrangement joins TRBV10-3 to TRBJ2-7; 13 bases are shared with TRBD2. The length of the CDR3 is 16 residues. Germline CDR1 and CDR2: ENHRY and SYGVKD. J was trimmed by 5 bases and V by 2 bases; bases with no gene match: 6. The CDR3 region has the DNA TGTGCCATCAGTGAGACTAGCGGGAGGGCCGGGGACGAGCAGTACTTC. Protein product: CAISETSGRAGDEQYF.

The chain links TRBV7-9 to TRBJ1-1; D remains unclear. V was cut by 2 bases and J by 0 bases, with 7 bases left in between. The CDR3 consists of 14 residues. Germline-derived CDR1 and CDR2 are SEHNR and FQNEAQ (reference sequence). The CDR3 loop is CASSLKDMNTEAFF. In DNA form, the CDR3 reads TGTGCCAGCAGCTTAAAAGACATGAACACTGAAGCTTTCTTT.

The V gene is TRBV19, the J gene TRBJ2-2; 8 bases match TRBD2. CDR1 is LNHDA, CDR2 SQIVND, per germline (reference sequence). The CDR3 extends over 18 amino acids. V dropped 4 bases and J dropped 6; count of bases not matched to a gene: 16. In DNA, the CDR3 is TGTGCCAGTAGTAGCCGAGGTAGCGGGATAGTCTCTCCCGGGGAGCTGTTTTTT. It translates to CASSSRGSGIVSPGELFF.

To note about this clone: At one of its ends the junction is not consistent with the germline gene, which may arise from a read error. V usage is TRBV7-4 and J usage is TRBJ2-7; 10 nucleotides line up with TRBD1. The CDR3 totals 11 residues. Germline V lookup: CDR1 SGHVT, CDR2 SQSDAQ. The CDR3 DNA sequence: TGTGCCAGCAGCTTGGACAGGGGGGCCCCGTTC. It translates to CASSLDRGAPF.

There are a few counts of this clone. V and J are TRBV11-2 and TRBJ2-7; 7 bases line up with TRBD1. J lost 2 bases, V lost 6 bases, and 4 bases had no gene match. In germline, CDR1 is SGHAT, CDR2 FQNNGV. This CDR3 has 13 amino acids. The CDR3 DNA is TGTGCCAGCAGACGGACAGGAACCTACGAGCAGTACTTC. It translates to CASRRTGTYEQYF.

This clone was detected once. The genes are TRBV30 and TRBJ2-7; D perhaps matches TRBD2 (5 bases). Germline values: CDR1 GTSNPN, CDR2 SVGIG (reference sequence). CDR3 size: 14 residues. V lost 7 bases and J 6 bases, leaving 22 bases between the germline ends. CDR3 loop: CALRRSLARGEQYF. CDR3 coding DNA: TGTGCCTTGAGGAGGTCACTCGCTCGTGGCGAGCAGTACTTC.

The chain links TRBV2 to TRBJ2-7; maybe TRBD2 (6 bases). The CDR3 is 13 residues long. The V end lost 6 bases, the J end lost 3 bases, and 12 bases lay between the germline ends. Germline loops: CDR1 SNHLY, CDR2 FYNNEI. CDR3 DNA sequence: TGTGCCAGCAGGACGGGACTTAACTACGAGCAGTACTTC. This gives the protein CASRTGLNYEQYF.

V usage is TRBV5-1 and J usage is TRBJ2-1, with TRBD1 as a possible D gene (8 bases). There are 16 residues in the CDR3. CDR1 SGHRS and CDR2 YFSETQ come from the germline V gene. The ends were cut back, 4 bases at V and 9 bases at J, with 23 bases in the middle. CDR3: CASSPEPDRGGSEQFF. The CDR3 nucleotides are TGCGCCAGCAGCCCTGAACCTGACAGGGGCGGGAGTGAGCAGTTCTTC.

This rearrangement joins TRBV13 to TRBJ1-1; tentatively, D is TRBD1 (5 bases). The CDR3 loop spans 15 amino acids. Trimming took 6 bases from V and 1 from J, leaving 15 bases between them. Germline CDR1 PRHDT, CDR2 FYEKMQ (reference sequence). The CDR3 sequence is CASRIRGAGNTEAFF. The CDR3 bases are TGTGCCAGCAGGATACGAGGGGCGGGGAACACTGAAGCTTTCTTT.

This clone has only one observation. The chain links TRBV2 to TRBJ1-3, with D maybe TRBD1 (6 bases). CDR1 SNHLY and CDR2 FYNNEI come from the germline V gene. There are 14 residues in the CDR3. Trimming pared 4 bases from V and 5 bases from J, leaving 12 bases between. CDR3 coding DNA: TGTGCCAGCAGTGGGACAGAATCTCGAAACACCATATATTTT. It encodes CASSGTESRNTIYF.

The chain has TRBV28 and TRBJ2-7, with D possibly TRBD1 on 6 matching bases. The germline CDR1 and CDR2 sequences are MDHEN and SYDVKM. This CDR3 spans 12 amino acids. V was cut by 3 bases and J by 12 bases, with 15 bases left in between. The CDR3 DNA sequence: TGTGCCAGCAGTTTGCCACAGGGTATAAGGTACTTC. Amino acids: CASSLPQGIRYF.

The gene calls are TRBV7-2 and TRBJ1-2; the D gene is possibly TRBD1 (6 bases). V was clipped by 4 bases and J by 7 bases, with 13 bases between them. The CDR3 spans 13 residues. CDR1 SGHTA and CDR2 FQGNSA come from the germline V gene. The CDR3 DNA follows: TGTGCCAGCAGCTACAGGGCTGGGGGTGGCTACACCTTC. Protein sequence: CASSYRAGGGYTF. Together with reference TRBV7-2 and TRBJ1-2, the CDR3 gives the full variable domain: GAGVSQSPSNKVTEKGKDVELRCDPISGHTALYWYRQSLGQGLEFLIYFQGNSAPDKSGLPSDRFSAERTGGSVSTLTIQRTQQEDSAVYLCASSYRAGGGYTFGSGTRLTVV.

The V gene is TRBV28, the J gene TRBJ2-2; TRBD1 might be the D (5 bases). In germline, CDR1 is MDHEN, CDR2 SYDVKM. V lost 7 bases, J lost 7 bases, and 19 bases lay in between. This CDR3 contains 15 residues. The DNA for the CDR3 is TGTGCCAGCAAAAGGGGCAGGGCACGGGTCGGGGAGCTGTTTTTT. Translated, it gives CASKRGRARVGELFF.

The chain is built from TRBV5-8 and TRBJ1-1, with TRBD1 as a possible D gene (5 bases). Germline assignment: CDR1 SGHTS and CDR2 YDEGEE. The CDR3 is 13 amino acids. V shed 1 base and J shed 7 bases, with 11 bases lying between them. The CDR3: CASSLLRGGEAFF. In DNA form, the CDR3 reads TGTGCCAGCAGCTTGCTTCGCGGGGGTGAAGCTTTCTTT.

This sequence joins TRBV28 and TRBJ1-1; maybe TRBD1 (6 bases). The germline gives CDR1 MDHEN, CDR2 SYDVKM. The CDR3 is made up of 16 amino acids. V gave up 5 bases and J gave up 6 bases, with 22 bases separating them. CDR3 region: CASSLWGGTGFAEAFF. The CDR3 nucleotides read TGTGCCAGCAGTCTGTGGGGGGGCACGGGTTTCGCTGAAGCTTTCTTT.

This clone was found once. This sequence joins TRBV19 and TRBJ1-1; D gene uncertain. Trimming pared 7 bases from V and 1 base from J, leaving 13 bases between. Germline V gives CDR1 LNHDA, CDR2 SQIVND (reference sequence). The CDR3 contains 14 residues. The CDR3 DNA follows: TGTGCCAGTACCATGGAGGGTGGGAACACTGAAGCTTTCTTT. This gives the protein CASTMEGGNTEAFF.